Given below is one TCR beta chain in context. This same CDR3 is encoded by further DNA sequences in the sample. The study ran its PCR with 60 Vbeta and 13 Jbeta primers. Repertoires were generated with immunoSEQ multiplex PCR, while TCRdb's copy carries only in-frame clones and drops some. Among about 200,000 clones listed, about 13% were seen once. The entry originates in a study of cytomegalovirus exposure and HLA in healthy donors. The CDR3 is 18 residues long. Trimming left V 0 bases short and J 2 bases short, with 17 bases between. Looked up from germline, CDR1 is KGHSY and CDR2 is FQNENV. This sequence joins TRBV16 and TRBJ1-5, with D uncertain. Sequencing input: PBMCs. This TCR came from a middle-aged man in good health and CMV-seropositive. The DNA for the CDR3 is TGTGCCAGCAGCCAATCGATCGGGCCGGGGATGGGCAATCAGCCCCAGCATTTT. This translates into CASSQSIGPGMGNQPQHF.